This note documents a single T cell receptor (beta chain) sequence. These data come from a study of cytomegalovirus exposure and HLA in healthy donors. Primers: 60 Vbeta forward and 13 Jbeta reverse. The assay was immunoSEQ multiplex PCR, and TCRdb's table has in-frame clones only and misses some. The sample carries about 180,000 clones, 72% recorded once. From germline, CDR1 is KGHSH and CDR2 LQKENI. The V and J ends lost 4 bases and 11 bases respectively, with 17 bases between them. The CDR3 loop spans 13 amino acids. This receptor was identified in a human donor in good health. J is TRBJ1-1 and V is TRBV18, with D perhaps matching TRBD1 (5 bases). Material for sequencing was PBMCs. CDR3 amino acids: CASSRLSGHPAFF. Written as DNA, the CDR3 is TGTGCCAGCTCACGGCTATCCGGACACCCGGCTTTCTTT.